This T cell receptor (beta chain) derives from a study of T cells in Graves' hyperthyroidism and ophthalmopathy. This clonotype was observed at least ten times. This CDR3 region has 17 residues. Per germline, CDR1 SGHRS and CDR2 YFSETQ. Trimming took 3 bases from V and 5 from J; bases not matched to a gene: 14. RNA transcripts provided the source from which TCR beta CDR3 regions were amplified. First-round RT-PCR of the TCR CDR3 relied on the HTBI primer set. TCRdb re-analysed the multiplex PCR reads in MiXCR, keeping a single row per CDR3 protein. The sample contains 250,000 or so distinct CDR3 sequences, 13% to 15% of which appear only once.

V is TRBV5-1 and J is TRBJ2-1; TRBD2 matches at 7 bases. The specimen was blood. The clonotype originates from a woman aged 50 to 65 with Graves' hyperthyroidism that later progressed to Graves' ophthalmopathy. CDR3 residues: CASSSGAASGIHNEQFF. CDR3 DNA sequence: TGCGCCAGCAGCTCGGGAGCGGCGAGCGGGATCCACAATGAGCAGTTCTTC.